This is a list of T cell receptor beta chains from one sample in a study of cytomegalovirus exposure and HLA in healthy donors. This table comes from immunoSEQ multiplex PCR, and its TCRdb copy is limited to in-frame clones, with some not included. The sample lists approximately 200,000 clones, about 69% occurring once. Sequencing was performed on PBMCs. The receptors shown here come from a man aged 25-40 years in good health and CMV-seropositive. Each CDR3 is given with its conserved first and last residue. A D gene is named only where the DNA matches it firmly. The listing skips clone size in some rows; elsewhere it reads once, few, many or a size class.

clone size,V gene,D gene,CDR3 length,J gene,CDR3 DNA,CDR3 protein
-,TRBV5-8,TRBD1,15,TRBJ2-1,TGTGCCAGCAGCTCCGGACAGGGGGGGGACAATGAGCAGTTCTTC,CASSSGQGGDNEQFF
-,TRBV15,-,13,TRBJ1-4,TGTGCCACCAGCAGAGATCGGGGGTGGGAGGCGTTTTTT,CATSRDRGWEAFF
few,TRBV13,TRBD2,14,TRBJ2-1,TGTGCCAGCAGCCTCGCCCGTGGCGGGAGGGTTCCGTTCTTC,CASSLARGGRVPFF
-,TRBV30,TRBD1,13,TRBJ2-1,TGTGCCTCGACAGGGGGCTGGAACAATGAGCAGTTCTTC,CASTGGWNNEQFF
-,TRBV30,-,14,TRBJ2-5,TGTGCCTGGAGCTCACCTGGCAGGAGGGAGACCCAGTACTTC,CAWSSPGRRETQYF
-,TRBV7-6,-,15,TRBJ1-6,TGTGCCAGCAGCCCAGCCTCAGGGGCCAAGAGAACCCTCCACTTT,CASSPASGAKRTLHF
-,TRBV2,-,16,TRBJ2-1,TGTGCCAGCAGTCGCCCCCGGGACAAACCCTACAATGAGCAGTTCTTC,CASSRPRDKPYNEQFF
-,TRBV2,-,13,TRBJ1-5,TGTGCCAGCACTTATAGCGAGGATCAGCCCCAGCATTTT,CASTYSEDQPQHF
-,TRBV6-5,-,14,TRBJ1-1,TGTGCCAGCAGTTACTCGCGGGGGGACACTGAAGCTTTCTTT,CASSYSRGDTEAFF
-,TRBV30,TRBD1,13,TRBJ1-2,TGTGCCTGGAGTCGACAGGGCAACTATGGCTACACCTTC,CAWSRQGNYGYTF
-,TRBV4-2,-,13,TRBJ1-1,TGTGCCAGCAGCCAAGATACGGGTGTTAGGGCTTTCTTT,CASSQDTGVRAFF
-,TRBV6-4,-,15,TRBJ2-1,TGTGCCAGCAGTGACTCAGTGGGCCCTTACAATGAGCAGTTCTTC,CASSDSVGPYNEQFF
-,TRBV18,TRBD1,14,TRBJ2-7,TGTGCCAGCTCACCCGCGACAGGGACCTACGAGCAGTACTTC,CASSPATGTYEQYF
few,TRBV28,TRBD1,16,TRBJ1-2,TGTGCCAGCAGTTTATTAGCTGCAGGGGGCGACTATGGCTACACCTTC,CASSLLAAGGDYGYTF
-,TRBV4-1,-,15,TRBJ2-3,TGCGCCAGCAGCCATGAGGGGGTCAGCACAGATACGCAGTATTTT,CASSHEGVSTDTQYF
-,TRBV4-2,-,18,TRBJ1-2,TGTGCCAGCAGCCAAGAAGTAAACCTCGGACAGCTAATCTATGGCTACACCTTC,CASSQEVNLGQLIYGYTF
-,TRBV7-9,TRBD1,15,TRBJ1-1,TGTGCCAGCAGCTTAGGGGACAGGTTTCGGACTGAAGCTTTCTTT,CASSLGDRFRTEAFF
-,TRBV11-2,TRBD1,14,TRBJ1-4,TGTGCCAGCAGCTCGAGGGGGCTACGGGAAAAACTGTTTTTT,CASSSRGLREKLFF
-,TRBV5-4,-,15,TRBJ2-7,TGTGCCAGCAGCTTGGGACCGGGTCGCTCCTACGAGCAGTACTTC,CASSLGPGRSYEQYF
-,TRBV28,TRBD1,15,TRBJ2-1,TGTGCCAGCAGTTCTCCGGGACAGGGGGGACATGAGCAGTTCTTC,CASSSPGQGGHEQFF
-,TRBV7-2,-,15,TRBJ2-1,TGTGCCAGCAGCTTATATCACGGGTCCTACAATGAGCAGTTCTTC,CASSLYHGSYNEQFF
-,TRBV13,TRBD1,15,TRBJ1-2,TGTGCCAGCAGCCCCCGGAAGGGGACAGGGGGTGGCTACACCTTC,CASSPRKGTGGGYTF
-,TRBV6-5,-,13,TRBJ2-7,TGTGCCAGCAGTTACGGTGCGTCCTACGAGCAGTACTTC,CASSYGASYEQYF
-,TRBV4-1,-,17,TRBJ2-7,TGCGCCAGCAGCCAAGAACCCCCGCAGGGGTTAGCCTACGAGCAGTACTTC,CASSQEPPQGLAYEQYF
once,TRBV7-3,TRBD2,14,TRBJ2-2,TGTGCCAGCAGTCTAGGCCGGGGGGCCGGGGAGCTGTTTTTT,CASSLGRGAGELFF
-,TRBV29-1,-,13,TRBJ1-1,TGCATTGGGCAGGGGACCATGAACACTGAAGCTTTCTTT,CIGQGTMNTEAFF
once,TRBV7-2,-,15,TRBJ1-6,TGTGCCAGCAGCTCCCCCGGGACAACAAATTCACCCCTCCACTTT,CASSSPGTTNSPLHF
-,TRBV14,TRBD2,15,TRBJ2-7,TGTGCCAGCAGCCTAAGGGGACTACTTTCCTACGAGCAGTACTTC,CASSLRGLLSYEQYF
-,TRBV4-1,-,14,TRBJ1-2,TGCGCCAGCAGCCAAGATGGACAGTGGGGTGGCTACACCTTC,CASSQDGQWGGYTF
-,TRBV5-5,TRBD1,14,TRBJ2-3,TGTGCCAGCAGCTCCGACAGGGTTACAGATACGCAGTATTTT,CASSSDRVTDTQYF
once,TRBV5-8,-,13,TRBJ2-7,TGTGCCAGCAGCTTAACTAGCACGCTCGGGCAGTACTTC,CASSLTSTLGQYF
-,TRBV7-9,-,14,TRBJ2-7,TGTGCCAGCAGCTTAGTCCCCGACAGCTACGAGCAGTACTTC,CASSLVPDSYEQYF
once,TRBV2,-,12,TRBJ2-2,TGTGCCAGCCGGCGGGACACCGGGGAGCTGTTTTTT,CASRRDTGELFF
once,TRBV9,-,14,TRBJ1-2,TGTGCCAGCAGCGTAGACAGGGTTAACTATGGCTACACCTTC,CASSVDRVNYGYTF
-,TRBV5-1,-,13,TRBJ1-1,TGCGCCAGCAGCTTTTCAGGGGACACTGAAGCTTTCTTT,CASSFSGDTEAFF
-,TRBV7-2,TRBD1,14,TRBJ2-7,TGTGCCAGCAGCCGAGGACAGGTGCCCTACGAGCAGTACTTC,CASSRGQVPYEQYF
-,TRBV9,TRBD1,16,TRBJ2-2,TGTGCCAGCAGCTCCCCAGGGGGCCTCGACACCGGGGAGCTGTTTTTT,CASSSPGGLDTGELFF
-,TRBV4-3,TRBD2,16,TRBJ2-3,TGCGCCAGCAGCCGTGAGACTAGCGGGAACACAGATACGCAGTATTTT,CASSRETSGNTDTQYF
-,TRBV18,-,17,TRBJ1-5,TGTGCCAGCTCACCCCCCCCAGGTCACGATAGCAATCAGCCCCAGCATTTT,CASSPPPGHDSNQPQHF
-,TRBV7-3,TRBD2,18,TRBJ2-3,TGTGCCAGCAGCCATGGGGGACTAGCGGGAGGGAGCACAGATACGCAGTATTTT,CASSHGGLAGGSTDTQYF
-,TRBV10-3,-,13,TRBJ1-1,TGTGCCATCAGTGGCCGGGAGAACACTGAAGCTTTCTTT,CAISGRENTEAFF
-,TRBV9,TRBD1,15,TRBJ1-5,TGTGCCAGCAGCGCCACAGGGGGAGGCAATCAGCCCCAGCATTTT,CASSATGGGNQPQHF
-,TRBV5-8,-,13,TRBJ2-5,TGTGCCAGCCCCTCGGTTAGGGGAGAGACCCAGTACTTC,CASPSVRGETQYF